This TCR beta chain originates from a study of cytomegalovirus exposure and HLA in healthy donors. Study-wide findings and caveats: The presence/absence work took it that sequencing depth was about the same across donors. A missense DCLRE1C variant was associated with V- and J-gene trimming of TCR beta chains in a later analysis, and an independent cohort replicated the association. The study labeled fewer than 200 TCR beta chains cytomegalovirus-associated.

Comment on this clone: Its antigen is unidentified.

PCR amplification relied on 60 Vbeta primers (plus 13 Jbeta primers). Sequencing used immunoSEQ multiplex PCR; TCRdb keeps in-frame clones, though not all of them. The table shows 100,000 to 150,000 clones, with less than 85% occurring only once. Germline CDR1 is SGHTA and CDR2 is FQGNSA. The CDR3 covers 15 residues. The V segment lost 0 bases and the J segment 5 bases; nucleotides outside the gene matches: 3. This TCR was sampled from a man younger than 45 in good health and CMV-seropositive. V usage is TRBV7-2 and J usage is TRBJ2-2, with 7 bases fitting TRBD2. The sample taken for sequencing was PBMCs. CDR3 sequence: CASSLAAGVTGELFF. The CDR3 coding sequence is TGTGCCAGCAGCTTAGCTGCGGGGGTAACCGGGGAGCTGTTTTTT.